This T cell receptor beta chain was identified in a study of CD8 T cells in Susac syndrome. RNA, at about 0.45 to 1 ug, was reverse transcribed with random hexamers. Each CDR3 protein is one row after TCRdb ran MiXCR on the immunoSEQ multiplex PCR reads. The table includes approximately 190,000 distinct CDR3 sequences, approximately 93% detected once. V lost 5 bases to trimming and J lost 1 base, with 8 bases between them. From germline, CDR1 is SQVTM and CDR2 ANQGSEA. The CDR3 loop spans 12 amino acids. The specimen sequenced was CD4+ T cells from PBMCs. The chain combines TRBV29-1 with TRBJ1-2, with D uncertain. The receptor was isolated from a human donor in good health. The CDR3 nucleotides are TGCAGCGTTAACGGCTTTAACTATGGCTACACCTTC. It translates to CSVNGFNYGYTF.